This entry concerns a single TCR beta chain. This clone's antigen is unknown. At one end the junction does not follow the germline gene, possibly because of a read error. A patient counted as having stable Graves' hyperthyroidism if no progression to ophthalmopathy occurred over 18 months of follow-up. Hyperthyroidism patients were aged 18 to 65 years and newly diagnosed, with disease duration of less than 2 months. Patients with uncontrolled infections, other autoimmune diseases, pregnancy or lactation were excluded. Diagnoses were established on the basis of clinical symptoms, serum thyroxine and TRAb, thyroid ultrasound, and orbital computed tomography. PBMCs were isolated from about 9 ml of fresh peripheral blood by Ficoll-Paque density gradient centrifugation. Total RNA was extracted with Trizol reagent, and quality was checked on an Agilent 2100 Bioanalyzer. This record comes from a study of T cells in Graves' hyperthyroidism and ophthalmopathy (dated by TCRdb to the late 2010s). A note on the overall study: Peripheral blood was sampled at the time of initial diagnosis, prior to any treatment. To identify distinguishing TCR V-J signatures, a discovery cohort of 90 to 100 patients was used, comprising 43 with Graves' ophthalmopathy and approximately 58 with stable Graves' hyperthyroidism. Prospective prediction of ophthalmopathy was tested in an independent validation cohort of fewer than 20 hyperthyroidism patients and 15 to 17 patients who later progressed to ophthalmopathy. The roughly 94 discovery patients were randomly divided into training and test sets at a 7:3 ratio. Thyroid tissue and blood T-cell repertoires from six or seven Graves' hyperthyroidism patients were also compared in the study. Following sampling, methimazole starting at 30 mg daily was given to hyperthyroidism patients, and high-dose intravenous methylprednisolone was given to ophthalmopathy patients. According to the paper, TCR Vbeta CDR3 sequencing was carried out on roughly 130 peripheral blood samples, which came from over 40 ophthalmopathy, some 73 hyperthyroidism and about 17 progressor patients.

CDR1 and CDR2 are read off the germline V gene as SGHNT and YENEEA. Including the terminal cysteine and phenylalanine, the CDR3 comprises 15 residues. The sequence is cut down to CDR3 DNA, 45 bases in frame from base 1. The TCR beta CDR3 regions were amplified from RNA transcripts. A first-round RT-PCR of the TCR CDR3 used the HTBI primer set with the Qiagen OneStep RT-PCR kit. The libraries were constructed in a second round of multiplex PCR and then size-selected and purified. Libraries were sequenced paired-end with 100 bp reads on an Illumina HiSeq2000. On the study's bioinformatics: SOAPnuke was used to process the raw data, removing reads that contained adapters or uncalled bases, had a mean Phred below 15, or lacked an exact match to the constant primer or identifier. High-quality paired reads were merged using COPE v1.2.5, and each unique nucleotide sequence was defined as a clonotype. MiTCR v1.1 was used to align clonotypes to the IMGT TRBV, TRBD and TRBJ reference segments. Only V-J combinations with frequency above 0.0001, covering about 99% of repertoires, were analysed. A TCS score was defined as the ratio of F50 (clonal expansion) to E x V (chaos), with BLOSUM62-based TCRdist applied between CDR3 peptides within each V-J. Welch's t-statistics and random forest reduced some 510 V-J features to some 14, which were used in a naive Bayes classifier (R e1071). Starting from the raw public reads, TCRdb applied fastp trimming at Q25, assembled clones with MiXCR and retained in-frame beta chains. Duplicate CDR3 protein sequences are folded into a single record with the most common DNA and genes. The V and J calls and clone size come from TCRdb's table, not from the authors' own analysis. The sample includes a few hundred thousand distinct CDR3 sequences, with less than 25% observed a single time. Of the sample, around 27% falls within the top ten clones.

The paper's findings and limits, for the study overall: Blood samples also contained most of the expanded thyroid clonotypes (frequency above 0.001), which suggests that blood repertoires may reflect thyroid immune responses. Sample size was not statistically predetermined, and investigators were not blinded to group allocation. In validation, the model predicted progression to ophthalmopathy a median of roughly 6.2 months before onset, with roughly 70% sensitivity and roughly 72% specificity. In cross-validation, a model built on a 13 V-J signature told ophthalmopathy apart from stable hyperthyroidism with under 90% sensitivity and about 81% specificity, and in testing the same model reached 80%/75%.

Source material: blood. The sequence joins TRBV11-3 to TRBJ2-2, with TRBD2 as a weak D call on 7 bases. The sequence derives from a man aged 18 to 30 with Graves' hyperthyroidism. DNA sequence: TGTGCCAGCAGCTTAATTCGGGGGGACACCGGGGATCTGTTTTTT. The encoded protein is CASSLIRGDTGDLFF.